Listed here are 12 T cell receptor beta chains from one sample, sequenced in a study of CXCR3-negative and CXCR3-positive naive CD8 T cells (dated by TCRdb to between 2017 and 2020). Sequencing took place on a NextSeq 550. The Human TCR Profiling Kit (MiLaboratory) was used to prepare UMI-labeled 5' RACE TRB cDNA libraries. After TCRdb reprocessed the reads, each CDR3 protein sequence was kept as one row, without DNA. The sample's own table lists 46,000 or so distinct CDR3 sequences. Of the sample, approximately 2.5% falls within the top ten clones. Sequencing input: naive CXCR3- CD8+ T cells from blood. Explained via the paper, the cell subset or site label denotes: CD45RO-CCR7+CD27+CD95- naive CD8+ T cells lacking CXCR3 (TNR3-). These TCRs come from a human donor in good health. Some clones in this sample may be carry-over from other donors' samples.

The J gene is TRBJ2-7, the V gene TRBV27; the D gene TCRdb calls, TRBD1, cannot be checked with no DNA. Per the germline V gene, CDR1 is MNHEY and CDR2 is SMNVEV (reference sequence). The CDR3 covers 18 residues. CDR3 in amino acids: CASSLSTPMGESSYEQYF.

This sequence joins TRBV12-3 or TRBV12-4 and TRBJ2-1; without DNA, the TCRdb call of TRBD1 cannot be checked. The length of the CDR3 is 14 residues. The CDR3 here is CASSSGQRGNEQFF.

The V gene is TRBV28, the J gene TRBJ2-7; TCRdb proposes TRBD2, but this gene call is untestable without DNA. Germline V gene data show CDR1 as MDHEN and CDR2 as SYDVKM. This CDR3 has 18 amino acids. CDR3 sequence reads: CASSLSIGTGRQNYEQYF.

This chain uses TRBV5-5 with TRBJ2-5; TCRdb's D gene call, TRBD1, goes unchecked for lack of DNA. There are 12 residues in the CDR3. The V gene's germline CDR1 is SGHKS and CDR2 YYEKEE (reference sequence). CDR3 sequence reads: CASTGVGETQYF.

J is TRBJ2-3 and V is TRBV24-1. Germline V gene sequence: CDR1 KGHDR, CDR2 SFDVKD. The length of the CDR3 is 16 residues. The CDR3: CATSDLPTASTNTQYF.

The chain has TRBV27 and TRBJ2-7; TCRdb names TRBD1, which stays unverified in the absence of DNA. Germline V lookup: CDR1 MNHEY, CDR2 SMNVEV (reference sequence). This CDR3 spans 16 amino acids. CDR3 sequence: CASSPGGLNFVYEQYF.

This chain's CDR3 is CASSPRPEWEQYF. This chain links TRBV5-1 with TRBJ2-7. Germline CDR1 and CDR2: SGHRS and YFSETQ. The CDR3 runs 13 residues.

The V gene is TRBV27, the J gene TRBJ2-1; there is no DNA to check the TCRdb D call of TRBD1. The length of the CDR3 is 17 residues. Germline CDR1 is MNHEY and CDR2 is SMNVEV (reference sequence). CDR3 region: CASSPMKGAQTPGEQFF.

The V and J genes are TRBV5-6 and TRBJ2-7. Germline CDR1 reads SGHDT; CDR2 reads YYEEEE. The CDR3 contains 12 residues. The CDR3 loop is CASSNHSYEQYF.

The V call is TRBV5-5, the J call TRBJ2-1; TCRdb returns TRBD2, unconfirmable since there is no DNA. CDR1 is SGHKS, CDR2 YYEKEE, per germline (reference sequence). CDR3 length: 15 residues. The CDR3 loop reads CASTEPGLDLNEQFF.

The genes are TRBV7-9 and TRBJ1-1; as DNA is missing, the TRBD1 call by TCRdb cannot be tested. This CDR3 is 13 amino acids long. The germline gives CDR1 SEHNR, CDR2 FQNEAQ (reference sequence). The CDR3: CASSLLQAIEAFF.

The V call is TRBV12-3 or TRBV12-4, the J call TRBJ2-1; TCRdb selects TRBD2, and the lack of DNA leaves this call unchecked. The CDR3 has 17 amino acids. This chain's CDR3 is CASSPPGLAVRLDEQFF.